This TCR beta chain was captured by sequencing in a study of T cell repertoires in cytomegalovirus infection. TCRdb independently ran MiXCR on the reads; one entry per CDR3 protein. This sample has about a million distinct CDR3 sequences, with around 30% found just once. This clonotype occurred a few times. Its antigen is not known. V dropped 0 bases and J dropped 3 bases, with 9 bases sitting between them. From germline, CDR1 is MGHRA and CDR2 YSYEKL. This CDR3 spans 15 amino acids. The TCR originated in a human donor in good health (CMV status not recorded). Some clones in this sample may be carry-over from other donors' samples. Here the sequenced sample was cultured CD8+ T cells from PBMCs, taken from culture after CMV antigen stimulation. V usage is TRBV4-1 and J usage is TRBJ2-1; D may be TRBD1 (5 bases). CDR3 sequence reads: CASSQEYRLYNEQFF. DNA for the CDR3: TGCGCCAGCAGCCAAGAATACAGGCTCTACAATGAGCAGTTCTTC.